This T cell receptor beta chain was retrieved from a study of blood T cell repertoires in COVID-19. Overall study context: Material from acute and convalescent COVID-19 was sourced from the United States, Italy and Spain.

This CDR3 has 12 amino acids. V trimming: 5 bases; J trimming: 5 bases; junction bases outside the gene matches: 3. The repertoire was sequenced with immunoSEQ multiplex PCR; TCRdb's copy has only in-frame clones and lacks some. This table holds around 240,000 clones, around 84% found once. The source is a man between 35 and 55 years old with acute or convalescent COVID-19. Sequenced input: peripheral blood. J is TRBJ2-7 and V is TRBV12-3 or TRBV12-4; TRBD1 aligns across 7 bases. CDR3 DNA: TGTGCCAGCAGTCCCGGACAGGACGAGCAGTACTTC. Its protein is CASSPGQDEQYF.